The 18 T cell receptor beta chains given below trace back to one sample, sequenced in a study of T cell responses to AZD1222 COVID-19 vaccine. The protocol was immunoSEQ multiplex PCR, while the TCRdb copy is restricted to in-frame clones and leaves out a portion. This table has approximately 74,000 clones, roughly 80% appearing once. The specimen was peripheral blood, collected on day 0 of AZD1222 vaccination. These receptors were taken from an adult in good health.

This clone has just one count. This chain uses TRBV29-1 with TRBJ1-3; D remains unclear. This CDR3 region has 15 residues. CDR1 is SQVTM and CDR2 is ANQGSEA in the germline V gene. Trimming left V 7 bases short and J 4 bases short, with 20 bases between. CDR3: CSARQNSGGGNTIYF. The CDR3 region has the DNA TGCAGCGCCCGCCAGAATTCAGGAGGGGGAAACACCATATATTTT.

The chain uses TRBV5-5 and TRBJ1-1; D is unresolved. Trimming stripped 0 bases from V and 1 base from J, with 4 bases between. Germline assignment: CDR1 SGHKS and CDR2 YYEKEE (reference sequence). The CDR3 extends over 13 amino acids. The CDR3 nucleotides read TGTGCCAGCAGCTTGGGACCGAACACTGAAGCTTTCTTT. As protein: CASSLGPNTEAFF.

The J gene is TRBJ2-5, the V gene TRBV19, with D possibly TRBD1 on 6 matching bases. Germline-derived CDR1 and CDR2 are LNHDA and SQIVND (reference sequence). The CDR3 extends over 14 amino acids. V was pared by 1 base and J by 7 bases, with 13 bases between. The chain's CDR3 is CASSIVGQTGTQYF. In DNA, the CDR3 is TGTGCCAGTAGTATAGTAGGACAGACTGGGACCCAGTACTTC.

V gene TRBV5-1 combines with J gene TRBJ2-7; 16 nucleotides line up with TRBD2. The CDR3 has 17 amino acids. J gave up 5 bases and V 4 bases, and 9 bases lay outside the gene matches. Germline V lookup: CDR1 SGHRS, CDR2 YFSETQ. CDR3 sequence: CASSGPGLAGGAHEQYF. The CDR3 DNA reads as TGCGCCAGCAGCGGACCGGGACTAGCGGGAGGGGCCCACGAGCAGTACTTC.

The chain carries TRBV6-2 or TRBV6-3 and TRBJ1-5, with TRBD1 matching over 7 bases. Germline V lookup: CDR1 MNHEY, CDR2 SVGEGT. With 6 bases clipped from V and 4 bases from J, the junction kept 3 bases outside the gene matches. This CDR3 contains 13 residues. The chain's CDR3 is CASSLQGNQPQHF. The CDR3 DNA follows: TGTGCCAGCAGCCTACAGGGGAATCAGCCCCAGCATTTT.

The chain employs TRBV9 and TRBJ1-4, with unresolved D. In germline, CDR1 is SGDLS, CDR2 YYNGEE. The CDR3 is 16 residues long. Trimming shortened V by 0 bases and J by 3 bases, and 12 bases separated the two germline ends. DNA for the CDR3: TGTGCCAGCAGCGTAGGGGCCGAGAAGGCTAATGAAAAACTGTTTTTT. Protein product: CASSVGAEKANEKLFF. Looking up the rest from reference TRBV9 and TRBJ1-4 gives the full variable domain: DSGVTQTPKHLITATGQRVTLRCSPRSGDLSVYWYQQSLDQGLQFLIQYYNGEERAKGNILERFSAQQFPDLHSELNLSSLELGDSALYFCASSVGAEKANEKLFFGSGTQLSVL.

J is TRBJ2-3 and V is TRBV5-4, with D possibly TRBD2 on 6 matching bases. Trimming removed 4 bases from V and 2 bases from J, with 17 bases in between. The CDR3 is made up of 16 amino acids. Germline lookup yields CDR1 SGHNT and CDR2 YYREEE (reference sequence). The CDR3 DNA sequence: TGTGCCAGCAGCGTCAGGGACTCCGGGATCACAGATACGCAGTATTTT. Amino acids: CASSVRDSGITDTQYF.

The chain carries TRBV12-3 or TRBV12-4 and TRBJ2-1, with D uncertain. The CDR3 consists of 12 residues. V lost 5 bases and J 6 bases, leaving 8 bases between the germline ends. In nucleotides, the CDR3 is TGTGCCAGCAGTCCTCCGGGCAATGAGCAGTTCTTC. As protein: CASSPPGNEQFF.

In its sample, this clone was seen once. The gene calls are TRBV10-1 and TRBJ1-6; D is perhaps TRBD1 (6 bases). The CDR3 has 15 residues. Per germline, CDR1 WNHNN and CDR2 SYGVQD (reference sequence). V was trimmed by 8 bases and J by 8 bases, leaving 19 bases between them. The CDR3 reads CASLEGGQGYSPLHF. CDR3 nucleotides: TGCGCCAGCCTTGAGGGGGGTCAGGGGTATTCACCCCTCCACTTT.

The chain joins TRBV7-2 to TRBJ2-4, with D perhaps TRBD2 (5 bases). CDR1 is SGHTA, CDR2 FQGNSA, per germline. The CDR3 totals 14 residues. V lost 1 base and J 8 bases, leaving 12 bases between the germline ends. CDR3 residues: CASSLGWVGDIQYF. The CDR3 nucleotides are TGTGCCAGCAGCTTAGGTTGGGTCGGGGACATTCAGTACTTC.

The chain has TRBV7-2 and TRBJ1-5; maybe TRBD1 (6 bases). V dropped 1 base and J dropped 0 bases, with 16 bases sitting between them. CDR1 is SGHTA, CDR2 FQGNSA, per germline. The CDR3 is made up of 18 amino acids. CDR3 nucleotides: TGTGCCAGCAGCTTAGTAGGGGGGCTGGGGAATAGCAATCAGCCCCAGCATTTT. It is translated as CASSLVGGLGNSNQPQHF.

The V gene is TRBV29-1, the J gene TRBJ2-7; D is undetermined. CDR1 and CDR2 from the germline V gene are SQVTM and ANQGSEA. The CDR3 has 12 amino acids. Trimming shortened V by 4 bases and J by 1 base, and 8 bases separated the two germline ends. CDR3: CSVVATSYEQYF. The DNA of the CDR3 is TGCAGCGTTGTGGCCACATCCTACGAGCAGTACTTC.

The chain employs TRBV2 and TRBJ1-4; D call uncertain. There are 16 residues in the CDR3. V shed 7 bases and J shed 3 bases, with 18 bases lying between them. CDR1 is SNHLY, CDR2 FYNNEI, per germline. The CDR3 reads CASKRQAENPNEKLFF. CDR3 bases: TGTGCCAGCAAACGGCAGGCAGAGAACCCTAATGAAAAACTGTTTTTT.

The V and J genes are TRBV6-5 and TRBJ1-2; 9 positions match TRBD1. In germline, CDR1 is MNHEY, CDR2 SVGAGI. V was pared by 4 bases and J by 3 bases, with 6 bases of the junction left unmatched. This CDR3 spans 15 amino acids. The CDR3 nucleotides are TGTGCCAGCAGTTTACGGAGGACAGGGGACTATGGCTACACCTTC. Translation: CASSLRRTGDYGYTF.

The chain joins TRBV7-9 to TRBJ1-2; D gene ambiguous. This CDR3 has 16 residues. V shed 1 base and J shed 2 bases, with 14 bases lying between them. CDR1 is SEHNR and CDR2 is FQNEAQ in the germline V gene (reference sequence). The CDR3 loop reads CASSLVVLQRNYGYTF. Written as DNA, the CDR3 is TGTGCCAGCAGCTTAGTTGTCCTCCAGCGAAACTATGGCTACACCTTC.

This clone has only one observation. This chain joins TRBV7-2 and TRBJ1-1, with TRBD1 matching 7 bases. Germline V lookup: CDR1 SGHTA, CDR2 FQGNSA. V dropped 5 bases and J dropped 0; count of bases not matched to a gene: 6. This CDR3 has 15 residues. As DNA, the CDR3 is TGTGCCAGCAGCCCTCCAGGACAGGTGAACACTGAAGCTTTCTTT. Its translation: CASSPPGQVNTEAFF.

CDR3 sequence reads: CASSLTESRATDTQYF. The CDR3 coding sequence is TGTGCCAGCAGCTTGACAGAGTCTCGGGCGACAGATACGCAGTATTTT. The V call is TRBV5-6, the J call TRBJ2-3; no reliable D call. Trimming removed 1 base at V and 3 bases at J, with 15 bases between. From germline, CDR1 is SGHDT and CDR2 YYEEEE. This CDR3 is 16 amino acids long.

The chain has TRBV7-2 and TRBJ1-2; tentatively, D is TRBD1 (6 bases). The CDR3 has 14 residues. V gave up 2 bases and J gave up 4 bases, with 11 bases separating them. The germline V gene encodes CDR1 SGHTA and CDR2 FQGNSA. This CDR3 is CASSLRGDLYGYTF. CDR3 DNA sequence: TGTGCCAGCAGCTTAAGGGGGGACCTCTATGGCTACACCTTC. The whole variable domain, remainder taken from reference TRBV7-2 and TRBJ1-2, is GAGVSQSPSNKVTEKGKDVELRCDPISGHTALYWYRQSLGQGLEFLIYFQGNSAPDKSGLPSDRFSAERTGGSVSTLTIQRTQQEDSAVYLCASSLRGDLYGYTFGSGTRLTVV.